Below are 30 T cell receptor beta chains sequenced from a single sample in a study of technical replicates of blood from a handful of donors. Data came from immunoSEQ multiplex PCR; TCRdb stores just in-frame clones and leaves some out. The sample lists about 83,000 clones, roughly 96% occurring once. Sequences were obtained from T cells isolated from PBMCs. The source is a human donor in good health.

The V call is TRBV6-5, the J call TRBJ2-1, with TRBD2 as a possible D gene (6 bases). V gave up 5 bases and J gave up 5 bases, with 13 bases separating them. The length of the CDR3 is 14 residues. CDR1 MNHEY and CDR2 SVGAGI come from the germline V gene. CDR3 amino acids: CASSPRTNDNEQFF. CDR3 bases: TGTGCCAGCAGTCCCCGGACTAACGACAATGAGCAGTTCTTC.

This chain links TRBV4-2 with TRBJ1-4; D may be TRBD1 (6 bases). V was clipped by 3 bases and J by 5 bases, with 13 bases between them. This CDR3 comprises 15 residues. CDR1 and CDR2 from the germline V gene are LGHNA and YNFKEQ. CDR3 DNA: TGTGCCAGCAGCCAGCAACAGGGTGGGAATGAAAAACTGTTTTTT. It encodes CASSQQQGGNEKLFF.

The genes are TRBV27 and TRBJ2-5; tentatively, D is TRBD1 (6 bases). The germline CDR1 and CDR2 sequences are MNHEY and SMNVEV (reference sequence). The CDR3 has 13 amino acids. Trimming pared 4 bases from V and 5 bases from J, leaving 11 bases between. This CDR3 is CASSYRVWETQYF. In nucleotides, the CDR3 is TGTGCCAGCAGTTACAGGGTATGGGAGACCCAGTACTTC.

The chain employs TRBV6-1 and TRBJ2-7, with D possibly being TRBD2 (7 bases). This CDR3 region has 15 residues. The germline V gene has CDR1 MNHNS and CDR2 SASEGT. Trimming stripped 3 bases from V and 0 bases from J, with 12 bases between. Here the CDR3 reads CASSEQGRASYEQYF. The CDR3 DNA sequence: TGTGCCAGCAGTGAGCAGGGGAGGGCCTCCTACGAGCAGTACTTC.

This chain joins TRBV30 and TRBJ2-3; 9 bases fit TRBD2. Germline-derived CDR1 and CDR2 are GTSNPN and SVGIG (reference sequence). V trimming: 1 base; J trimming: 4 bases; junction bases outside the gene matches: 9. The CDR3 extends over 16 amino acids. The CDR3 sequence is CAWSEGLAGEADTQYF. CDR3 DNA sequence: TGTGCCTGGAGTGAGGGGTTAGCGGGAGAGGCAGATACGCAGTATTTT.

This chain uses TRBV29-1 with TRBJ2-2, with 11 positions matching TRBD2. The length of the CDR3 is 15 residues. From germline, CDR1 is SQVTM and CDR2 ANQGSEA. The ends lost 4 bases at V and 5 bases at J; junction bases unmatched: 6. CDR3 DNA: TGCAGCGTTGCCACTAGCGGGAGTGGGACCGGGGAGCTGTTTTTT. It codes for CSVATSGSGTGELFF.

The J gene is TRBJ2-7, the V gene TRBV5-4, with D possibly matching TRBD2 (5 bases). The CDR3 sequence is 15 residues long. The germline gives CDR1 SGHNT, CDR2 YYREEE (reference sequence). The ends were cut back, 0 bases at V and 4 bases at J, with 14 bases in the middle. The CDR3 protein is CASSLEAGQGYEQYF. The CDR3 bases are TGTGCCAGCAGCTTGGAGGCGGGCCAAGGTTACGAGCAGTACTTC.

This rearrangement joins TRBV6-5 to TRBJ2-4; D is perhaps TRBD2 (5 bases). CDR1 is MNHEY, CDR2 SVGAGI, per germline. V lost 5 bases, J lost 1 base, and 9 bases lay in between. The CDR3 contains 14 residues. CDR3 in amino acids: CASSSRGAKNIQYF. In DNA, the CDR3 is TGTGCCAGCAGTAGCAGAGGGGCCAAAAACATTCAGTACTTC.

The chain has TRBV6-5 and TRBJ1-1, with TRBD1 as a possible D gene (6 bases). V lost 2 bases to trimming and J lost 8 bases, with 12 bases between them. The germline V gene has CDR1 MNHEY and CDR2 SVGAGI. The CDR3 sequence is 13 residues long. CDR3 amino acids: CASSYARGEEAFF. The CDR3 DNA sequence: TGTGCCAGCAGTTACGCCAGGGGAGAAGAAGCTTTCTTT.

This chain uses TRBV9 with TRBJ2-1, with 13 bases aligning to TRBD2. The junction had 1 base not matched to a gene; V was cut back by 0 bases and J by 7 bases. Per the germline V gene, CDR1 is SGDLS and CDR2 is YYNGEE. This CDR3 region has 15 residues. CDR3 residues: CASSVGTSGSNEQFF. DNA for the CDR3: TGTGCCAGCAGCGTAGGGACTAGCGGGAGTAATGAGCAGTTCTTC.

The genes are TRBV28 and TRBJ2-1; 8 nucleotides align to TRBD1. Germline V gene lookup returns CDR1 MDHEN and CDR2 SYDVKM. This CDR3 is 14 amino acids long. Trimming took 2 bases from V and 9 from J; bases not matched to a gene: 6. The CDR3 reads CASSLNDRGSEQFF. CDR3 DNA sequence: TGTGCCAGCAGTTTAAACGACAGGGGAAGTGAGCAGTTCTTC.

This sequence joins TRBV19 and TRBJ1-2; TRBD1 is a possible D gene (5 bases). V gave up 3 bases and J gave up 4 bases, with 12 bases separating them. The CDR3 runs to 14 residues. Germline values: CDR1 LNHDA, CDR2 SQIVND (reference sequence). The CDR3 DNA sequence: TGTGCCAGTAGTATGGCCGGCAGGGCCTATGGCTACACCTTC. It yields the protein CASSMAGRAYGYTF.

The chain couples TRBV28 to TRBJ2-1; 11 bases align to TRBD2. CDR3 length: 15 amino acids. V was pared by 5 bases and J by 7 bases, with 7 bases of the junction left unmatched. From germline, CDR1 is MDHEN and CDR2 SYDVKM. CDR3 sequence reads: CASSPTLAGVNEQFF. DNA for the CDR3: TGTGCCAGCAGTCCAACACTAGCGGGAGTAAATGAGCAGTTCTTC.

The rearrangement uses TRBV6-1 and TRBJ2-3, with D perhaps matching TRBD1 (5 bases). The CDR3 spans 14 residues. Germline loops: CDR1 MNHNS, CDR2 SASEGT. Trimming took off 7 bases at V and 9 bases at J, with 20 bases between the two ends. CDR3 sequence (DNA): TGTGCCAGCAAGGGGAAGGCCCTTACCGGGACGCAGTATTTT. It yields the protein CASKGKALTGTQYF.

CDR3 residues: CASSSGVASGTGELFF. The DNA of the CDR3 is TGTGCCAGCAGCTCCGGGGTGGCTAGCGGGACCGGGGAGCTGTTTTTT. The chain recombines TRBV11-3 with TRBJ2-2; TRBD2 matches at 8 bases. The ends lost 4 bases at V and 5 bases at J; junction bases unmatched: 9. In germline, CDR1 is SGHNT, CDR2 YENEEA. The CDR3 covers 16 residues.

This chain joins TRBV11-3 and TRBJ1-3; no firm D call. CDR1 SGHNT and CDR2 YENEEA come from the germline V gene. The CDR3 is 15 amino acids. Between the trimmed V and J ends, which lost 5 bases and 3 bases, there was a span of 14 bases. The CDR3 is CASSLIGLLGNTIYF. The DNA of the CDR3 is TGTGCCAGCAGCCTCATAGGACTGCTTGGAAACACCATATATTTT.

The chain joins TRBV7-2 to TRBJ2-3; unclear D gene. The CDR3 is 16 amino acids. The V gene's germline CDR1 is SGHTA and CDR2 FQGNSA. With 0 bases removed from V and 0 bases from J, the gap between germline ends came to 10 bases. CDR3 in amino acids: CASSLALRRSTDTQYF. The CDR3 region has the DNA TGTGCCAGCAGCTTAGCGCTTCGCAGGAGCACAGATACGCAGTATTTT. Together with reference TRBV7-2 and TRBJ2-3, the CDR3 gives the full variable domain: GAGVSQSPSNKVTEKGKDVELRCDPISGHTALYWYRQSLGQGLEFLIYFQGNSAPDKSGLPSDRFSAERTGGSVSTLTIQRTQQEDSAVYLCASSLALRRSTDTQYFGPGTRLTVL.

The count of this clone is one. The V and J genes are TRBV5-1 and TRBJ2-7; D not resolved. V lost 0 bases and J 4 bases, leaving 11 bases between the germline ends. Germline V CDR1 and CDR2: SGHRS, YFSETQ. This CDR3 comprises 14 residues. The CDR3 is CASSLDTAKYEQYF. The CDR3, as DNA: TGCGCCAGCAGCTTGGATACTGCAAAATACGAGCAGTACTTC.

In DNA, the CDR3 is TGTGCCAGTAGTATAAGCTTAACTAGCGGGGCCGGCCCTAGCACAGATACGCAGTATTTT. It specifies CASSISLTSGAGPSTDTQYF. V usage is TRBV19 and J usage is TRBJ2-3; 10 bases fit TRBD2. With V trimmed by 2 bases and J by 0 bases, 14 bases remained unmatched. CDR3 length: 20 residues. CDR1 and CDR2 (germline): LNHDA, SQIVND (reference sequence). The entire variable domain, with the rest obtained from reference TRBV19 and TRBJ2-3, is as follows: DGGITQSPKYLFRKEGQNVTLSCEQNLNHDAMYWYRQDPGQGLRLIYYSQIVNDFQKGDIAEGYSVSREKKESFPLTVTSAQKNPTAFYLCASSISLTSGAGPSTDTQYFGPGTRLTVL.

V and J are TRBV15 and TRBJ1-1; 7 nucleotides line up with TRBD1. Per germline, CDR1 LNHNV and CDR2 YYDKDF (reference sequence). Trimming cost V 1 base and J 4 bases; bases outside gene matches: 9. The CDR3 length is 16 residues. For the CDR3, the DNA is TGTGCCACCAGCAGAGGTAGACAGGGTATCCGCACTGAAGCTTTCTTT. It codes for CATSRGRQGIRTEAFF.

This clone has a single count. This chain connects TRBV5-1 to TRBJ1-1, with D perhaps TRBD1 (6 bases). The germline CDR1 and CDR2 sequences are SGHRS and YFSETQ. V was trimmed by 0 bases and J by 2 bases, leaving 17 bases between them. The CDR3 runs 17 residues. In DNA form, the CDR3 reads TGCGCCAGCAGCTTGGGTACAGGGAACCGTGTTAACACTGAAGCTTTCTTT. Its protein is CASSLGTGNRVNTEAFF.

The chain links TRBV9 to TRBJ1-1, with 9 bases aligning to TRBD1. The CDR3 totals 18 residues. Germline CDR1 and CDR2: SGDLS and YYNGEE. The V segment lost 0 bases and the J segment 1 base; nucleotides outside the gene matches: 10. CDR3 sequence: CASSVAGIWGQGNTEAFF. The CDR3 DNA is TGTGCCAGCAGCGTAGCGGGAATATGGGGACAGGGGAACACTGAAGCTTTCTTT.

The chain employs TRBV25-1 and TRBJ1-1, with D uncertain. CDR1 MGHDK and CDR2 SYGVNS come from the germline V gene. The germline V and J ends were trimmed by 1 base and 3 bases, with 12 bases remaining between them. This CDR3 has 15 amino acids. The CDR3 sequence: CASSESGMGDTEAFF. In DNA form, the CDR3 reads TGTGCCAGCAGTGAATCAGGAATGGGAGACACTGAAGCTTTCTTT.

CDR3 DNA: TGTGCCAGCAGCTTAGACGGTTCCGACACCGGGGAGCTGTTTTTT. This translates into CASSLDGSDTGELFF. The chain is built from TRBV7-6 and TRBJ2-2; no clear D gene. The V gene's germline CDR1 is SGHVS and CDR2 FNYEAQ. The CDR3 runs 15 residues. Trimming left V 1 base short and J 3 bases short, with 9 bases between.

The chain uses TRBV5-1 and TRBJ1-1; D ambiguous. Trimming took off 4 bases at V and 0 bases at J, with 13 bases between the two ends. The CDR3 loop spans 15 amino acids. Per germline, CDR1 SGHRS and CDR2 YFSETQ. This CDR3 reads CASSPSRGMNTEAFF. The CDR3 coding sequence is TGCGCCAGCAGCCCCTCTCGAGGGATGAACACTGAAGCTTTCTTT.

The CDR3: CASSLLEVSFEAFF. CDR3 nucleotides: TGTGCCAGCAGCCTTCTCGAGGTATCCTTTGAAGCTTTCTTT. The chain couples TRBV9 to TRBJ1-1; no reliable D call. Germline V gene lookup returns CDR1 SGDLS and CDR2 YYNGEE. This CDR3 region has 14 residues. V gave up 4 bases and J gave up 7 bases, with 17 bases separating them.

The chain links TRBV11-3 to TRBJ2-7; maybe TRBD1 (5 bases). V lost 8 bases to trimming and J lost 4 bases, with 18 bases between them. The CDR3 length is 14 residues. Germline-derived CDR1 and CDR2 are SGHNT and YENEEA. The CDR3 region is CASSHLLQDYEQYF. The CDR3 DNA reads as TGTGCCAGCTCTCATCTCCTACAGGATTACGAGCAGTACTTC. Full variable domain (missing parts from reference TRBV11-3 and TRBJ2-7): EAGVVQSPRYKIIEKKQPVAFWCNPISGHNTLYWYLQNLGQGPELLIRYENEEAVDDSQLPKDRFSAERLKGVDSTLKIQPAELGDSAVYLCASSHLLQDYEQYFGPGTRLTVT.

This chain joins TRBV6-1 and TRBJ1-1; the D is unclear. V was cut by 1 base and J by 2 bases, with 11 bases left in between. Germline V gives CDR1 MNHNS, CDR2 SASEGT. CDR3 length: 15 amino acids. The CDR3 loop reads CASSEVRESNTEAFF. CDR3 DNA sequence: TGTGCCAGCAGTGAAGTAAGAGAATCAAACACTGAAGCTTTCTTT.

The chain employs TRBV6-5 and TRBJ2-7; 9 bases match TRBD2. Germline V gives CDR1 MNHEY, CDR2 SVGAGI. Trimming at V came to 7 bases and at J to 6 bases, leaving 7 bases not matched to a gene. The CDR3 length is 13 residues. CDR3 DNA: TGTGCCAGCATTAGTAGCGGGAGAGGCGAGCAGTACTTC. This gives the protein CASISSGRGEQYF.

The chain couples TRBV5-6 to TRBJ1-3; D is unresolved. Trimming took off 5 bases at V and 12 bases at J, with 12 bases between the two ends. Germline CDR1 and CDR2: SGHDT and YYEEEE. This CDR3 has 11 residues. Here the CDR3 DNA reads TGTGCCAGCAGTGTGGGAGGGCTCATATATTTT. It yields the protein CASSVGGLIYF.